The 28 T cell receptor beta chains below all came from one sample that was sequenced in a study of CD8 T cells in Susac syndrome. RNA totalling about 0.5 to 1 ug underwent reverse transcription with random hexamers. TCRdb ran MiXCR on the immunoSEQ multiplex PCR reads and lists one entry per CDR3 protein. The sample includes 170,000 or so distinct CDR3 sequences, approximately 93% of them seen just once. Sample: CD4+ T cells from PBMCs. Receptor source: a human donor with multiple sclerosis.

V and J are TRBV19 and TRBJ2-1; D perhaps matches TRBD1 (6 bases). Germline CDR1 reads LNHDA; CDR2 reads SQIVND (reference sequence). Between the trimmed V and J ends, which lost 10 bases and 10 bases, there was a span of 20 bases. The CDR3 has 13 amino acids. In nucleotides, the CDR3 is TGTGCCACCAGGGTATCGGGACAACGGGAGCAGTTCTTC. Its translation is CATRVSGQREQFF. Filled out from reference TRBV19 and TRBJ2-1, the complete variable domain reads DGGITQSPKYLFRKEGQNVTLSCEQNLNHDAMYWYRQDPGQGLRLIYYSQIVNDFQKGDIAEGYSVSREKKESFPLTVTSAQKNPTAFYLCATRVSGQREQFFGPGTRLTVL.

CDR3: CASSGGTVPNQPQHF. The CDR3 nucleotides read TGTGCCAGCAGTGGGGGGACAGTCCCCAATCAGCCCCAGCATTTT. The chain uses TRBV27 and TRBJ1-5, with TRBD1 matching over 7 bases. Per the germline V gene, CDR1 is MNHEY and CDR2 is SMNVEV (reference sequence). V shed 5 bases and J 3 bases; nucleotides not matched to a gene: 7. This CDR3 has 15 amino acids.

This clonotype was detected only once. This chain joins TRBV5-4 and TRBJ2-2, with TRBD2 matching 7 bases. CDR3 length equals 16 residues. Trimming removed 4 bases from V and 0 bases from J; junction bases left unmatched: 6. Germline loops: CDR1 SGHNT, CDR2 YYREEE (reference sequence). CDR3 loop: CASSQSSGANTGELFF. The CDR3 DNA reads as TGTGCCAGCAGCCAGTCTAGCGGCGCGAACACCGGGGAGCTGTTTTTT.

The gene calls are TRBV30 and TRBJ2-1; the D is unclear. V shed 3 bases and J shed 4 bases, with 10 bases lying between them. The CDR3 sequence is 13 residues long. Germline V gene data show CDR1 as GTSNPN and CDR2 as SVGIG (reference sequence). The CDR3, as DNA: TGTGCCTGGAGCGTGAATGAATACAATGAGCAGTTCTTC. Residues: CAWSVNEYNEQFF.

The chain couples TRBV7-2 to TRBJ2-7; TRBD2 is a possible D gene (6 bases). Trimming shortened V by 6 bases and J by 7 bases, and 19 bases separated the two germline ends. Germline CDR1 is SGHTA and CDR2 is FQGNSA. This CDR3 has 14 residues. In nucleotides, the CDR3 is TGTGCCAGCAGACGTGGGGGGAGTGAGGGGGAGCAGTACTTC. It translates to CASRRGGSEGEQYF. The full variable domain, with the rest looked up from reference TRBV7-2 and TRBJ2-7, is GAGVSQSPSNKVTEKGKDVELRCDPISGHTALYWYRQSLGQGLEFLIYFQGNSAPDKSGLPSDRFSAERTGGSVSTLTIQRTQQEDSAVYLCASRRGGSEGEQYFGPGTRLTVT.

V is TRBV6-6 and J is TRBJ1-2, with 7 positions matching TRBD1. The J segment lost 5 bases and the V segment lost 5 bases, leaving 14 bases of the junction unmatched. CDR1 is MNHNY and CDR2 is SVGAGI in the germline V gene (reference sequence). The CDR3 is 16 residues long. The chain's CDR3 is CASSPLRKGAGYGYTF. The CDR3 DNA sequence: TGTGCCAGCAGTCCCCTACGAAAGGGGGCGGGATATGGCTACACCTTC.

This clonotype was observed a single time. This chain uses TRBV7-9 with TRBJ1-1; D call uncertain. From germline, CDR1 is SEHNR and CDR2 FQNEAQ (reference sequence). V was cut by 1 base and J by 8 bases, with 8 bases left in between. This CDR3 has 12 amino acids. CDR3 bases: TGTGCCAGCAGCTTAGAGGGCAGGGAAGCTTTCTTT. It codes for CASSLEGREAFF.

This chain joins TRBV20-1 and TRBJ1-1, with D possibly matching TRBD1 (5 bases). Germline CDR1 and CDR2: DFQATT and SNEGSKA (reference sequence). The CDR3 length is 15 residues. V lost 0 bases and J 2 bases, leaving 13 bases between the germline ends. As DNA, the CDR3 is TGCAGTGCTAGAGATCATGCAGGGACTAACACTGAAGCTTTCTTT. Its translation: CSARDHAGTNTEAFF.

V gene TRBV5-6 combines with J gene TRBJ1-1; TRBD1 matches 7 bases. J gave up 0 bases and V 3 bases, and 14 bases lay outside the gene matches. The CDR3 is 18 residues long. Germline loops: CDR1 SGHDT, CDR2 YYEEEE. The CDR3, as DNA: TGTGCCAGCAGCTCTAACCTGCAGGGGGTTGGGTTGAACACTGAAGCTTTCTTT. Its protein is CASSSNLQGVGLNTEAFF.

The rearrangement joins TRBV6-5 to TRBJ1-2, with TRBD1 identical over 8 bases. Looked up from germline, CDR1 is MNHEY and CDR2 is SVGAGI. The CDR3 extends over 19 amino acids. V lost 0 bases to trimming and J lost 2 bases; unmatched junction nucleotides: 14. CDR3 nucleotide sequence: TGTGCCAGCAGTTACTCAAGACAGGGGCCCGGTATGAACAACTATGGCTACACCTTC. This codes for CASSYSRQGPGMNNYGYTF.

The gene calls are TRBV30 and TRBJ1-5; no reliable D call. The CDR3 is 16 residues long. Germline V gene lookup returns CDR1 GTSNPN and CDR2 SVGIG (reference sequence). The V end was cut by 2 bases, the J end by 0 bases, with 14 bases between. The CDR3 nucleotides read TGTGCCTGGAGTAATGCGTTTCTTAATAGCAATCAGCCCCAGCATTTT. As protein: CAWSNAFLNSNQPQHF. Together with reference TRBV30 and TRBJ1-5, the CDR3 gives the full variable domain: SQTIHQWPATLVQPVGSPLSLECTVEGTSNPNLYWYRQAAGRGLQLLFYSVGIGQISSEVPQNLSASRPQDRQFILSSKKLLLSDSGFYLCAWSNAFLNSNQPQHFGDGTRLSIL.

A single count supports this clonotype. The genes are TRBV19 and TRBJ1-4; TRBD1 matches 9 bases. CDR1 is LNHDA, CDR2 SQIVND, per germline (reference sequence). V was pared by 5 bases and J by 7 bases, with 8 bases of the junction left unmatched. This CDR3 spans 15 amino acids. The CDR3 is CASSETGGRSEKLFF. The DNA of the CDR3 is TGTGCCAGTAGTGAGACAGGGGGACGGAGTGAAAAACTGTTTTTT. The full variable domain, with the rest looked up from reference TRBV19 and TRBJ1-4, is DGGITQSPKYLFRKEGQNVTLSCEQNLNHDAMYWYRQDPGQGLRLIYYSQIVNDFQKGDIAEGYSVSREKKESFPLTVTSAQKNPTAFYLCASSETGGRSEKLFFGSGTQLSVL.

V and J are TRBV20-1 and TRBJ2-7, with a possible D match to TRBD2 (5 bases). V was trimmed by 6 bases and J by 2 bases, leaving 17 bases between them. The CDR3 runs 14 residues. The germline CDR1 and CDR2 sequences are DFQATT and SNEGSKA (reference sequence). The CDR3 DNA reads as TGCAGTGCCGAAGGACTGAGAGTACCCTACGAGCAGTACTTC. It codes for CSAEGLRVPYEQYF.

The genes are TRBV27 and TRBJ2-3; D assignment may be TRBD1 or TRBD2 (5 bases each). Germline V lookup: CDR1 MNHEY, CDR2 SMNVEV (reference sequence). Trimming took off 3 bases at V and 9 bases at J, with 19 bases between the two ends. This CDR3 contains 15 residues. In DNA, the CDR3 is TGTGCCAGCAGTTTTGAGGGGTATCGTTCAGTAACGCAGTATTTT. Translating gives CASSFEGYRSVTQYF.

The chain joins TRBV19 to TRBJ2-1; either TRBD1 or TRBD2 may fit D (7 bases each). The length of the CDR3 is 16 residues. Germline values: CDR1 LNHDA, CDR2 SQIVND (reference sequence). V lost 0 bases, J lost 6 bases, and 15 bases lay in between. CDR3 in DNA: TGTGCCAGTAGTATAGATCAGGGGGGAGGGGGCAATGAGCAGTTCTTC. It specifies CASSIDQGGGGNEQFF.

V gene TRBV20-1 combines with J gene TRBJ2-7; D may be TRBD2 (6 bases). Germline CDR1 is DFQATT and CDR2 is SNEGSKA (reference sequence). The CDR3 totals 15 residues. The V end was cut by 7 bases, the J end by 6 bases, with 25 bases between. For the CDR3, the DNA is TGCAGTGTAGAGGGAGGAGTGCGGACTGCCTCCGAGCAGTACTTC. This codes for CSVEGGVRTASEQYF.

This chain connects TRBV30 to TRBJ1-6; no clear D gene. V lost 3 bases, J lost 2 bases, and 14 bases lay in between. CDR3 length: 16 residues. Germline CDR1 and CDR2: GTSNPN and SVGIG (reference sequence). The CDR3 DNA is TGTGCCTGGAGGTTAGGGCAGACCGCCTATAATTCACCCCTCCACTTT. This codes for CAWRLGQTAYNSPLHF.

Only one count was recorded for this clonotype. This sequence joins TRBV5-6 and TRBJ2-2; no reliable D call. The CDR3 has 16 residues. The V gene's germline CDR1 is SGHDT and CDR2 YYEEEE. The ends were cut back, 4 bases at V and 3 bases at J, with 16 bases in the middle. CDR3 sequence reads: CASSPLGATYTGELFF. DNA for the CDR3: TGTGCCAGCAGCCCCCTCGGAGCGACCTACACCGGGGAGCTGTTTTTT.

This clonotype was observed once. The V and J genes are TRBV20-1 and TRBJ2-3; D unresolved. Per germline, CDR1 DFQATT and CDR2 SNEGSKA (reference sequence). The CDR3 is 11 residues long. V lost 3 bases and J lost 3, with 4 bases in between. The CDR3 DNA reads TGCAGTGCTAGCGTGACAGATACGCAGTATTTT. Translated: CSASVTDTQYF.

This chain connects TRBV3-1 to TRBJ1-6; TRBD1 is a possible D gene (5 bases). Germline V gene sequence: CDR1 LGHDT, CDR2 YNNKEL (reference sequence). Trimming removed 0 bases at V and 9 bases at J, with 12 bases between. CDR3 length equals 15 residues. CDR3 region: CASSQDRGVSSPLHF. The CDR3 DNA reads as TGTGCCAGCAGCCAAGATCGGGGGGTGAGTTCACCCCTCCACTTT.

The chain has TRBV12-3 or TRBV12-4 and TRBJ2-5; 14 positions match TRBD2. V was pared by 6 bases and J by 3 bases, with 3 bases of the junction left unmatched. The CDR3 has 15 amino acids. CDR3 region: CASRRLAGGEETQYF. The DNA for the CDR3 is TGTGCCAGCAGGAGACTAGCGGGGGGGGAAGAGACCCAGTACTTC.

The chain combines TRBV20-1 with TRBJ1-5, with a weak D call TRBD1 (5 bases). This CDR3 comprises 12 residues. Germline V gene lookup returns CDR1 DFQATT and CDR2 SNEGSKA (reference sequence). CDR3 residues: CSAAGMNQPQHF. DNA for the CDR3: TGCAGCGCCGCAGGGATGAATCAGCCCCAGCATTTT.

The V gene is TRBV15, the J gene TRBJ2-1; D is perhaps TRBD2 (5 bases). V lost 0 bases, J lost 0 bases, and 9 bases lay in between. The germline V gene has CDR1 LNHNV and CDR2 YYDKDF (reference sequence). The CDR3 is 16 residues long. The CDR3 region is CATSRERGASYNEQFF. CDR3 nucleotides: TGTGCCACCAGCAGAGAACGGGGTGCCTCCTACAATGAGCAGTTCTTC.

The CDR3 loop reads CASTVRRVRGELFF. The DNA for the CDR3 is TGTGCCAGCACAGTAAGACGGGTCCGAGGGGAGCTGTTTTTT. The V and J genes are TRBV2 and TRBJ2-2; D remains unclear. V gave up 7 bases and J gave up 8 bases, with 17 bases separating them. The CDR3 extends over 14 amino acids. From germline, CDR1 is SNHLY and CDR2 FYNNEI.

This chain connects TRBV30 to TRBJ1-1, with TRBD1 as a possible D gene (6 bases). The V end was cut by 3 bases, the J end by 1 base, with 9 bases between. Germline-derived CDR1 and CDR2 are GTSNPN and SVGIG (reference sequence). This CDR3 spans 13 amino acids. The CDR3 bases are TGTGCCTGGAGATTACAGGGGAACACTGAAGCTTTCTTT. Translation: CAWRLQGNTEAFF.

The V call is TRBV24-1, the J call TRBJ2-3; weak D call: TRBD1 (6 bases). The CDR3 sequence is 16 residues long. Trimming removed 2 bases at V and 4 bases at J, with 15 bases between. The germline V gene has CDR1 KGHDR and CDR2 SFDVKD. The DNA for the CDR3 is TGTGCCACCAGTGATTCCGGGACACCCCGAGCAGATACGCAGTATTTT. Amino acid sequence: CATSDSGTPRADTQYF.

The chain carries TRBV6-6 and TRBJ2-3; 7 positions match TRBD2. Germline assignment: CDR1 MNHNY and CDR2 SVGAGI (reference sequence). The CDR3 is 13 residues long. Germline trimming cut 6 bases from V and 1 base from J; bases unmatched to any gene: 1. CDR3 sequence (DNA): TGTGCCAGCAGGAGCGGGGGCACAGATACGCAGTATTTT. Its protein is CASRSGGTDTQYF.

This clonotype was picked up one time. The chain carries TRBV7-9 and TRBJ1-5, with a weak D call TRBD1 (6 bases). Germline CDR1 and CDR2: SEHNR and FQNEAQ (reference sequence). Deletions cut 1 base from V and 9 bases from J, with 16 bases between. The CDR3 runs 15 residues. This CDR3 is CASSLGDTPGRPQHF. For the CDR3, the DNA is TGTGCCAGCAGCTTAGGGGACACCCCAGGCCGGCCCCAGCATTTT.